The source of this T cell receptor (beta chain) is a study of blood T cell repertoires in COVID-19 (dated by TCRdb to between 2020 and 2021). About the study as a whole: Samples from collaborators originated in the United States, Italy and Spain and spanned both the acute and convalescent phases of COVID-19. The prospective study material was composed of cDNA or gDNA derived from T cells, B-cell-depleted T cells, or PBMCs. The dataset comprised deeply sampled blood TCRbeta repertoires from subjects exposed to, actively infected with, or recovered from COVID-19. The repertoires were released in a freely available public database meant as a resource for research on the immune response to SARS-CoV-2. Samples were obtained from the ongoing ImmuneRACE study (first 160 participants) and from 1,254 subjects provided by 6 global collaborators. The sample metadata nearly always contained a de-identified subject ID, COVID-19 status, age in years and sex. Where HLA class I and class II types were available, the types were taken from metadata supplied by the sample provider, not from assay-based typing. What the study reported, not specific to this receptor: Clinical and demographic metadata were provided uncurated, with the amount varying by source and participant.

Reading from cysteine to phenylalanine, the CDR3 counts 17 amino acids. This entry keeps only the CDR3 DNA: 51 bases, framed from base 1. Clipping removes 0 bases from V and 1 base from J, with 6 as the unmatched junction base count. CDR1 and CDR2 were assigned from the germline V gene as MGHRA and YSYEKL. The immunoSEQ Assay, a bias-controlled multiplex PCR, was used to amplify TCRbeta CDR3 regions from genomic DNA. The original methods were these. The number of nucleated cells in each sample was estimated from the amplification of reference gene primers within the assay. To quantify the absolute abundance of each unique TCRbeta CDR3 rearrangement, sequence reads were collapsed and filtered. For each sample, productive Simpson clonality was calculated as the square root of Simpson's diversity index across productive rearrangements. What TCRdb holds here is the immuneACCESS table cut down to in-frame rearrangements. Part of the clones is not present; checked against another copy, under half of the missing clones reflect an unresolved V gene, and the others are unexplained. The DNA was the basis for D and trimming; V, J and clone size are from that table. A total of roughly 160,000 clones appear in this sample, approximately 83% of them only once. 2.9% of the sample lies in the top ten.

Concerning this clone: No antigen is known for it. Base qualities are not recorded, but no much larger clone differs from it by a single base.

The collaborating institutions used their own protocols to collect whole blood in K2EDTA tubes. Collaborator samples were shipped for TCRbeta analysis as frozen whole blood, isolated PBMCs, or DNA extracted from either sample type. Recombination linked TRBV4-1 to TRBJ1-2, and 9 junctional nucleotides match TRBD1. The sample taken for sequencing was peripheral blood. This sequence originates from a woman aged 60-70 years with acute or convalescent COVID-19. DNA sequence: TGCGCCAGCAGCCAAGATCCGGGACAGGGACTTAACTATGGCTACACCTTC. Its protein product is CASSQDPGQGLNYGYTF.